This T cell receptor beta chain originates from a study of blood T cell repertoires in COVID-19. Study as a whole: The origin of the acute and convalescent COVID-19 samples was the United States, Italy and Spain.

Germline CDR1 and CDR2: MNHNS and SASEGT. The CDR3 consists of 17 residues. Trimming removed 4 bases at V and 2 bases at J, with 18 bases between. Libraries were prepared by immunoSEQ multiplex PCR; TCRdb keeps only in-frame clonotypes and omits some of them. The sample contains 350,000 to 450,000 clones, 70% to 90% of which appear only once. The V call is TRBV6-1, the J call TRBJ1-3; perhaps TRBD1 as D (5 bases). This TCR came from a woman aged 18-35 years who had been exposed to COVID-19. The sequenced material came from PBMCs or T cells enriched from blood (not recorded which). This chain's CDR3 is CASSAYTGGSAGNTIYF. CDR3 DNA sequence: TGTGCCAGCAGTGCATATACGGGGGGTAGCGCTGGAAACACCATATATTTT.